Each of the 26 T cell receptor beta chains below was sequenced from the same sample in a study of blood T cell repertoires in COVID-19. Only in-frame clones appear in the TCRdb table, and some are missing; sequencing was by immunoSEQ multiplex PCR. The sample contains approximately 74,000 clones, 88% of which appear only once. Sequenced input: peripheral blood. The receptor source for this set is a woman over 75 with active or convalescent COVID-19.

The V gene is TRBV5-6, the J gene TRBJ1-6, with D possibly TRBD1 on 5 matching bases. Trimming removed 0 bases from V and 4 bases from J, with 14 bases in between. The V gene's germline CDR1 is SGHDT and CDR2 YYEEEE. The CDR3 has 17 amino acids. CDR3 sequence (DNA): TGTGCCAGCAGCTTGGGCCTCCAGGGAGGATATAATTCACCCCTCCACTTT. It codes for CASSLGLQGGYNSPLHF. Looking up the rest from reference TRBV5-6 and TRBJ1-6 gives the full variable domain: DAGVTQSPTHLIKTRGQQVTLRCSPKSGHDTVSWYQQALGQGPQFIFQYYEEEERQRGNFPDRFSGHQFPNYSSELNVNALLLGDSALYLCASSLGLQGGYNSPLHFGNGTRLTVT.

This rearrangement joins TRBV7-9 to TRBJ2-7; 10 bases line up with TRBD1. This CDR3 has 14 residues. Germline trimming cut 4 bases from V and 3 bases from J; bases unmatched to any gene: 3. The V gene's germline CDR1 is SEHNR and CDR2 FQNEAQ (reference sequence). CDR3 in DNA: TGTGCCAGCAGCTGGGGACAGGGGATCTACGAGCAGTACTTC. It is translated as CASSWGQGIYEQYF.

The chain carries TRBV7-9 and TRBJ1-5; maybe TRBD1 (5 bases). The CDR3 is 14 amino acids. Germline CDR1 is SEHNR and CDR2 is FQNEAQ (reference sequence). The V gene lost 4 bases and the J gene lost 4 bases, with 11 bases spanning the gap. CDR3 DNA: TGTGCCAGCAGCTCAGCTGGGGGGAATCAGCCCCAGCATTTT. Protein product: CASSSAGGNQPQHF.

The rearrangement uses TRBV4-3 and TRBJ1-2, with a tentative D call TRBD1 (5 bases). V gave up 0 bases and J gave up 4 bases, with 15 bases separating them. CDR3 length: 16 amino acids. Germline CDR1 LGHNA, CDR2 YSLEER. The CDR3 loop is CASSQDLRTRSYGYTF. The CDR3 DNA sequence: TGCGCCAGCAGCCAAGATTTGAGGACAAGAAGCTATGGCTACACCTTC.

The genes are TRBV4-1 and TRBJ1-2; TRBD1 matches 8 bases. Germline V CDR1 and CDR2: MGHRA, YSYEKL. Germline trimming cut 0 bases from V and 8 bases from J; bases unmatched to any gene: 11. The CDR3 spans 16 residues. DNA of the CDR3: TGCGCCAGCAGCCAAGATCCAGGGGGCCCCGACTGGGGCTACACCTTC. Its protein product is CASSQDPGGPDWGYTF.

Only one count was recorded for this clone. This rearrangement joins TRBV24-1 to TRBJ2-5; D not certain. CDR3 size: 12 residues. V lost 9 bases to trimming and J lost 2 bases, with 9 bases between them. The V gene's germline CDR1 is KGHDR and CDR2 SFDVKD. The CDR3 is CATQGDQETQYF. As DNA, the CDR3 is TGTGCCACCCAAGGAGATCAAGAGACCCAGTACTTC.

The chain recombines TRBV20-1 with TRBJ1-2; D is unresolved. The CDR3 loop spans 14 amino acids. Per the germline V gene, CDR1 is DFQATT and CDR2 is SNEGSKA (reference sequence). Trimming shortened V by 3 bases and J by 5 bases, and 16 bases separated the two germline ends. In DNA, the CDR3 is TGCAGTGCTAGTGCAGGATTAGAATTTTATGGCTACACCTTC. It translates to CSASAGLEFYGYTF.

This chain connects TRBV21-1 to TRBJ2-7; no check of the table's D call, TRBD2, against the DNA was made. TRBV21-1 is labeled a pseudogene. The CDR3 consists of 11 residues. The CDR3 region has the DNA TGTGCCCGCCGGCCCGGGGGGGAGCAGTACTTC. Translated, it gives CARRPGGEQYF.

About this clone itself: Other DNA sequences in the sample encode the same CDR3. V is TRBV7-2 and J is TRBJ2-1, with TRBD2 identical over 9 bases. The germline V gene encodes CDR1 SGHTA and CDR2 FQGNSA. The CDR3 sequence is 15 residues long. J gave up 4 bases and V 5 bases, and 6 bases lay outside the gene matches. The CDR3 DNA is TGTGCCAGCAGCCTTAGCGGGGGCTTTTACAATGAGCAGTTCTTC. As protein: CASSLSGGFYNEQFF.

This chain joins TRBV6-6 and TRBJ2-6; D gene unclear. The CDR3 covers 15 residues. V dropped 0 bases and J dropped 1 base, with 4 bases sitting between them. In germline, CDR1 is MNHNY, CDR2 SVGAGI (reference sequence). In nucleotides, the CDR3 is TGTGCCAGCAGTTACTCTCAATCTGGGGCCAACGTCCTGACTTTC. Translated, it gives CASSYSQSGANVLTF.

The chain is built from TRBV5-4 and TRBJ2-7; 9 bases are a match to TRBD1. Germline lookup yields CDR1 SGHNT and CDR2 YYREEE (reference sequence). The V and J ends lost 0 bases and 2 bases, in that order; junction bases with no gene match: 6. This CDR3 has 16 residues. CDR3 DNA: TGTGCCAGCAGCTTGGGGGTGGGGACAGGGACCTACGAGCAGTACTTC. Amino acid sequence: CASSLGVGTGTYEQYF.

V gene TRBV5-8 combines with J gene TRBJ1-5; tentative D call: TRBD1 (5 bases). Trimming stripped 4 bases from V and 4 bases from J, with 12 bases between. CDR1 SGHTS and CDR2 YDEGEE come from the germline V gene. The CDR3 totals 14 residues. This CDR3 is CASSGGGGNQPQHF. The CDR3 DNA is TGTGCCAGCAGCGGCGGGGGGGGGAATCAGCCCCAGCATTTT.

The rearrangement joins TRBV11-2 to TRBJ1-1; D gene uncertain. Germline loops: CDR1 SGHAT, CDR2 FQNNGV. The length of the CDR3 is 14 residues. Trimming removed 5 bases from V and 0 bases from J, with 10 bases in between. CDR3 in DNA: TGTGCCAGCAGCATCGACACAATGAACACTGAAGCTTTCTTT. Amino acid sequence: CASSIDTMNTEAFF. The full variable domain, completed using reference TRBV11-2 and TRBJ1-1, is EAGVAQSPRYKIIEKRQSVAFWCNPISGHATLYWYQQILGQGPKLLIQFQNNGVVDDSQLPKDRFSAERLKGVDSTLKIQPAKLEDSAVYLCASSIDTMNTEAFFGQGTRLTVV.

The chain carries TRBV19 and TRBJ2-7, with 11 bases aligning to TRBD1. The length of the CDR3 is 13 residues. CDR1 LNHDA and CDR2 SQIVND come from the germline V gene (reference sequence). V was pared by 6 bases and J by 5 bases, with 3 bases of the junction left unmatched. CDR3 loop: CASRGQGDHEQYF. CDR3 nucleotide sequence: TGTGCCAGTAGGGGACAGGGGGATCACGAGCAGTACTTC. Full variable domain (remainder filled in from reference TRBV19 and TRBJ2-7): DGGITQSPKYLFRKEGQNVTLSCEQNLNHDAMYWYRQDPGQGLRLIYYSQIVNDFQKGDIAEGYSVSREKKESFPLTVTSAQKNPTAFYLCASRGQGDHEQYFGPGTRLTVT.

The rearrangement uses TRBV6-2 or TRBV6-3 and TRBJ2-5; 15 nucleotides line up with TRBD2. The CDR3 is 16 residues long. Germline trimming cut 2 bases from V and 6 bases from J; bases unmatched to any gene: 4. The germline CDR1 and CDR2 sequences are MNHEY and SVGEGT. The CDR3 loop reads CASSYSGTSGRKTQYF. As DNA, the CDR3 is TGTGCCAGCAGTTACAGTGGGACTAGCGGGAGGAAGACCCAGTACTTC.

This rearrangement joins TRBV9 to TRBJ2-2; 9 bases match TRBD2. The germline gives CDR1 SGDLS, CDR2 YYNGEE. The CDR3 consists of 16 residues. V lost 1 base, J lost 4 bases, and 5 bases stayed unmatched. CDR3 sequence: CASSVRTSAGTGELFF. CDR3 DNA: TGTGCCAGCAGCGTAAGGACTAGCGCGGGCACCGGGGAGCTGTTTTTT. Full variable domain (remainder filled in from reference TRBV9 and TRBJ2-2): DSGVTQTPKHLITATGQRVTLRCSPRSGDLSVYWYQQSLDQGLQFLIQYYNGEERAKGNILERFSAQQFPDLHSELNLSSLELGDSALYFCASSVRTSAGTGELFFGEGSRLTVL.

The chain recombines TRBV4-1 with TRBJ1-2, with 11 nucleotides matching TRBD1. Germline V gene sequence: CDR1 MGHRA, CDR2 YSYEKL. This CDR3 contains 15 residues. The V gene end was trimmed by 4 bases and the J gene end by 6 bases; junction bases not matched to a gene: 7. Here the CDR3 reads CASSPPGQGAHGYTF. The CDR3 region has the DNA TGCGCCAGCAGCCCCCCCGGACAGGGGGCCCATGGCTACACCTTC.

The table lists this clone with a count of one. This chain links TRBV5-8 with TRBJ1-5; the match to TRBD1 covers 10 bases. V dropped 4 bases and J dropped 0; count of bases not matched to a gene: 7. CDR1 and CDR2 (germline): SGHTS, YDEGEE. This CDR3 contains 17 residues. CDR3 loop: CASSTGTGVDSNQPQHF. The CDR3 DNA follows: TGTGCCAGCAGCACGGGGACAGGGGTAGATAGCAATCAGCCCCAGCATTTT.

The chain employs TRBV7-6 and TRBJ1-3; TRBD1 agrees at 7 bases. V gave up 2 bases and J gave up 0 bases; unmatched junction bases: 13. Germline lookup yields CDR1 SGHVS and CDR2 FNYEAQ. The CDR3 is 19 residues long. The CDR3 nucleotides are TGTGCCAGCAGCTTAACCCTACCCGGACAGGCTTCCTCTGGAAACACCATATATTTT. This encodes CASSLTLPGQASSGNTIYF.

J is TRBJ1-1 and V is TRBV19, with unresolved D. The V gene lost 10 bases and the J gene lost 1 base, with 10 bases spanning the gap. This CDR3 has 12 amino acids. Germline assignment: CDR1 LNHDA and CDR2 SQIVND (reference sequence). The CDR3 sequence is CATGLRNTEAFF. The CDR3 nucleotides read TGTGCCACTGGACTGAGGAACACTGAAGCTTTCTTT.

CDR3 sequence: CATSDSTPGTNYNEQFF. Written as DNA, the CDR3 is TGTGCCACCAGTGATTCTACCCCCGGGACTAACTACAATGAGCAGTTCTTC. The rearrangement links TRBV24-1 to TRBJ2-1; 7 bases match TRBD2. Looked up from germline, CDR1 is KGHDR and CDR2 is SFDVKD. Unmatched junction bases numbered 9, after V lost 2 bases and J lost 3 bases. This CDR3 has 17 residues.

The CDR3: CASSPRAGGGNTEAFF. Written as DNA, the CDR3 is TGCGCCAGCAGCCCCAGAGCTGGGGGAGGCAACACTGAAGCTTTCTTT. The chain couples TRBV5-1 to TRBJ1-1; D is possibly TRBD1 (5 bases). Germline lookup yields CDR1 SGHRS and CDR2 YFSETQ. The CDR3 extends over 16 amino acids. V was shortened by 4 bases and J by 2 bases, with 18 bases between the two germline ends.

The gene calls are TRBV10-3 and TRBJ2-1, with 11 bases fitting TRBD2. The trim removed 4 bases at V and 5 bases at J, leaving 4 bases unmatched. Germline-derived CDR1 and CDR2 are ENHRY and SYGVKD. The CDR3 sequence is 15 residues long. CDR3 sequence: CAISAGTSGHNEQFF. The CDR3 DNA sequence: TGTGCCATCAGTGCCGGGACTAGCGGACACAATGAGCAGTTCTTC.

This clone has only one observation. The chain carries TRBV21-1 and TRBJ2-7; the table's D gene call, TRBD2, was not cross checked with the DNA. TRBV21-1 is a recognized pseudogene. The CDR3 loop spans 13 amino acids. The CDR3: CASGLGRRYEQYF. The CDR3 DNA is TGTGCCAGCGGTCTCGGACGGAGGTACGAGCAGTACTTC.

V and J are TRBV28 and TRBJ2-1, with 14 positions matching TRBD2. V shed 2 bases, J shed 4 bases, and the junction held 4 bases outside the gene matches. CDR3 length equals 17 residues. Germline assignment: CDR1 MDHEN and CDR2 SYDVKM. The CDR3 DNA follows: TGTGCCAGCAGTTTAAGTGGACTAGCGGGGGGATACAATGAGCAGTTCTTC. Translated: CASSLSGLAGGYNEQFF.

The rearrangement links TRBV7-9 to TRBJ2-4, with TRBD2 matching over 11 bases. Trimming took 2 bases from V and 5 from J; bases not matched to a gene: 14. Germline V gives CDR1 SEHNR, CDR2 FQNEAQ (reference sequence). This CDR3 region has 19 residues. The CDR3 DNA follows: TGTGCCAGCAGCTTAAAGGAACTAGCGGGGGCCGGGAACGAAAACATTCAGTACTTC. Translating it yields CASSLKELAGAGNENIQYF.